The sequence of this T cell receptor beta chain was determined in a study of cytomegalovirus exposure and HLA in healthy donors. Notes on the study in general: Researchers counted around 180 TCR beta chains as cytomegalovirus-associated. Using the classifier, cytomegalovirus status was reportedly diagnosed with high specificity and sensitivity.

All the people who gave samples were healthy bone marrow donors. J was trimmed by 4 bases and V by 4 bases; bases with no gene match: 4. The V gene's germline CDR1 is SGHNT and CDR2 YYREEE (reference sequence). The CDR3 sequence is 15 residues long. Use of 60 Vbeta and 13 Jbeta primers characterized the PCR. Assay used: immunoSEQ multiplex PCR; TCRdb lists only in-frame clones, some missing. The data show about 270,000 clones, under 80% seen once. Worth noting for this clone: Its antigen is as yet unknown.

The genes are TRBV5-4 and TRBJ2-2, with TRBD2 matching over 10 bases. The source of this sequence is a female donor in good health and CMV-seronegative. The sequenced sample consisted of PBMCs. The CDR3 nucleotides are TGTGCCAGCAGCGCTAGCGGGAGAAGCACCGGGGAGCTGTTTTTT. This gives the protein CASSASGRSTGELFF.